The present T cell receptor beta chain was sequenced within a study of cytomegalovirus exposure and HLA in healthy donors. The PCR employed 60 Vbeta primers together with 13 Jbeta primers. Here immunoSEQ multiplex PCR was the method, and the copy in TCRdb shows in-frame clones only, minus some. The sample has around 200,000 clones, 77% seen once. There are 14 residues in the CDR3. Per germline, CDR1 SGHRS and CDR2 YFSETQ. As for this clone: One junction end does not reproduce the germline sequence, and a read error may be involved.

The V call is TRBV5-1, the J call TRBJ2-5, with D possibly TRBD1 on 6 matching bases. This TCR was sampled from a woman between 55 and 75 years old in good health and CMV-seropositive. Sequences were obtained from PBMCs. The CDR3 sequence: CASSPGTWQEAQYF. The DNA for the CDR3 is TGCGCCAGCAGCCCCGGGACATGGCAAGAGGCCCAGTACTTC.